This T cell receptor beta chain originates from a study of shared clonotypes between healthy human individuals. Study-level information: Per donor, three plates held CD4 naive cells, three held CD4 memory, two held CD8 naive and one held CD8 memory.

The naive CD8 population came from CD45RO-negative cells selected for CCR7, without terminally differentiated effector memory CD45RA+ cells. General study findings and limits: Despite large depth, sorted-subset datasets appeared incompletely sequenced. Around 5.3% of naive CD4 clonotypes were shared across several donors.

The CDR3 length is 15 residues. V was pared by 4 bases and J by 0 bases, with 13 bases between. Germline loops: CDR1 SGHTS, CDR2 YDEGEE. With respect to this clone: Its target is not known.

Clones were read by immunoSEQ multiplex PCR, and TCRdb kept only the in-frame ones, dropping some. The sample includes around 1.9 million clones, just over 90% of them seen just once. The receptor comes from a man aged 18 to 30 in good health. Some clones in this sample may be carry-over from other donors' samples. The chain joins TRBV5-8 to TRBJ1-1, with no clear D. The sample consisted of naive CD8+ T cells from PBMCs. CDR3 DNA sequence: TGTGCCAGCAGCCTGAATATAAGAATGAACACTGAAGCTTTCTTT. It encodes CASSLNIRMNTEAFF.